This entry describes one TCR beta chain. Its target is not known. This record comes from a study of a mutant IDH1 vaccine in newly diagnosed glioma. The wider study: Treatment recipients were 62.5% male and 37.5% female, and their mean age was roughly 40 years. The earlier regimen, radiotherapy, temozolomide, or both, was most often both.

Profiling relied on immunoSEQ multiplex PCR, and the TCRdb table lists in-frame clones only, not all of them. The sample yields about 60,000 clones, roughly nine tenths seen once. Time point given: week 35, safety follow-up. Each dose of the vaccine consisted of 300 ug of mutant IDH1 20-mer peptide, with topical imiquimod. Donor tumors were new WHO grade 3 or 4 IDH1-mutant, ATRX-lost astrocytomas. The CDR3 runs to 15 residues. The material was PBMCs, obtained from a glioma patient whose treatment included an IDH1 peptide vaccine. The chain couples TRBV12-1 to TRBJ1-5; TRBD1, the table's D call, was not compared with the DNA. TRBV12-1 has pseudogene status. The sequence came from a man aged 35 to 55 with glioma. CDR3 residues: CASSRHRQGEQPQHF. CDR3 bases: TGTGCCAGCAGCCGACACCGACAGGGAGAGCAGCCCCAGCATTTT.